This entry features one T cell receptor (beta chain) sequence. Original methodology: From reference gene primer amplification, estimates of nucleated cell counts were derived. Sequencing was performed with immunoSEQ multiplex PCR; in TCRdb, only in-frame clones are kept and a portion is missing. V and J calls and clone size come straight from that table; D and trimming were deduced from the DNA. Here the sample spans about 180,000 clones, approximately 83% being singletons. These data come from a study of blood T cell repertoires in COVID-19. Study details: Specimens from acute and convalescent COVID-19 originated in the United States, Italy and Spain. From T cells, B-cell-depleted T cells, or PBMCs came the material, which was cDNA or gDNA.

Sequenced input: peripheral blood. The clonotype was recovered from a human donor with active or convalescent COVID-19. The donor label of this sample is uncertain.

The CDR3 loop reads CASSPGTDPNQPQHF. The CDR3 DNA is TGTGCCAGCAGCCCAGGGACAGACCCCAATCAGCCCCAGCATTTT. The chain employs TRBV11-2 and TRBJ1-5; TRBD1 aligns across 7 bases. There are 15 residues in the CDR3. Germline V lookup: CDR1 SGHAT, CDR2 FQNNGV. V shed 5 bases, J shed 3 bases, and the junction held 7 bases outside the gene matches.